This record looks at one T cell receptor beta chain sequence and its context. What it recognizes is unknown. The data were taken from a study of graft-versus-host responses after intestinal transplantation. The wider study: The transplants performed in recipients were multivisceral, liver-intestinal, or isolated intestinal. Anti-thymocyte globulin induction, then tacrolimus and steroids for about three years, went to all recipients.

The CDR3 has 19 residues. With 0 bases removed from V and 0 bases from J, the gap between germline ends came to 19 bases. The germline gives CDR1 SGHRS, CDR2 YFSETQ. Profiled with immunoSEQ multiplex PCR; TCRdb holds only in-frame clones, not every one. The sample has more than 65,000 clones; approximately 87% are singletons. The chain joins TRBV5-1 to TRBJ2-1; possible D gene TRBD1, 5 bases. The starting material was unstimulated CD4+ T cells sorted from spleen or lymph node cells, obtained before transplant. This sequence was found in a human donor who was the organ donor for an intestinal transplant. The CDR3 sequence is CASSLVTTGVRSSYNEQFF. As DNA, the CDR3 is TGCGCCAGCAGCTTGGTCACCACAGGTGTCCGGAGCTCCTACAATGAGCAGTTCTTC.